A single sample gave rise to the 29 T cell receptor beta chains below, sequenced in a study of draining lymph node invasion in breast cancer. Sorting for CD4+ CD45RA- CD25- cells yielded memory conventional CD4 T cells. TCRdb analysed the bulk RNA-seq reads with MiXCR anew, one entry per CDR3 protein. The sample shows 3,000 or so distinct CDR3 sequences, approximately 80% of them seen only once. The sample was sorted memory CD4+ effector T cells from a lymph node. These receptors were collected from a female donor with luminal breast cancer.

The rearrangement joins TRBV3-1 to TRBJ1-5; TRBD1 is a possible D gene (6 bases). This CDR3 is built from 15 residues. The V end lost 0 bases, the J end lost 2 bases, and 8 bases lay between the germline ends. The germline gives CDR1 LGHDT, CDR2 YNNKEL (reference sequence). The CDR3 loop is CASSQDRGRNQPQHF. CDR3 nucleotide sequence: TGTGCCAGCAGCCAAGATCGGGGGCGCAATCAGCCCCAGCATTTT.

This clonotype has a single count. This chain uses TRBV4-3 with TRBJ2-1; TRBD2 is a possible D gene (5 bases). CDR1 and CDR2 (germline): LGHNA, YSLEER. V was shortened by 3 bases and J by 6 bases, with 12 bases between the two germline ends. CDR3 size: 14 residues. CDR3 bases: TGCGCCAGCAGCCATCATGGACTCTCCAATGAGCAGTTCTTC. Amino acid sequence: CASSHHGLSNEQFF.

This rearrangement joins TRBV18 to TRBJ1-2, with D hard to call. Germline lookup yields CDR1 KGHSH and CDR2 LQKENI. The CDR3 covers 15 residues. The ends were cut back, 2 bases at V and 8 bases at J, with 18 bases in the middle. The CDR3 DNA sequence: TGTGCCAGCTCACCAGAAATGAGTGAACGGAGAGGCTACACCTTC. Translated: CASSPEMSERRGYTF.

For this clonotype: The junction and the germline gene differ at one end; a read error may be behind it. This chain links TRBV12-3 or TRBV12-4 with TRBJ1-1; a weak D match, TRBD1 (5 bases). The CDR3 consists of 13 residues. The DNA for the CDR3 is TGTGCCAGCAGCTTAGACAGACGCACTGAAGCTTTCTTT. This translates into CASSLDRRTEAFF.

The J gene is TRBJ1-2, the V gene TRBV5-6; D might be TRBD1 (5 bases). Germline loops: CDR1 SGHDT, CDR2 YYEEEE. Deletions cut 3 bases from V and 2 bases from J, with 20 bases between. The CDR3 runs to 17 residues. The CDR3 region is CASSSPLDGDPNYGYTF. The CDR3 region has the DNA TGTGCCAGCAGCTCCCCGCTCGACGGGGACCCCAACTATGGCTACACCTTC.

The rearrangement uses TRBV4-1 and TRBJ2-7; 10 positions agree with TRBD2. The CDR3 extends over 15 amino acids. The junction had 10 bases not matched to a gene; V was cut back by 4 bases and J by 7 bases. CDR1 MGHRA and CDR2 YSYEKL come from the germline V gene. CDR3 protein: CASSPPGLAPVEQYF. In DNA form, the CDR3 reads TGCGCCAGCAGCCCGCCGGGACTAGCGCCGGTGGAGCAGTACTTC.

CDR3 DNA sequence: TGTGCCAGCAGCGCGGGTAGCGGGAACTCCTATGGCTACACCTTC. Its translation is CASSAGSGNSYGYTF. The chain has TRBV9 and TRBJ1-2; no clear D gene. The CDR3 covers 15 residues. Germline values: CDR1 SGDLS, CDR2 YYNGEE. V was cut by 3 bases and J by 4 bases, with 16 bases left in between.

The J gene is TRBJ2-7, the V gene TRBV7-2; D may be TRBD1 (6 bases). Germline CDR1 SGHTA, CDR2 FQGNSA. V lost 3 bases to trimming and J lost 3 bases, with 15 bases between them. This CDR3 has 15 amino acids. This CDR3 is CASSLGDRPRYEQYF. CDR3 DNA: TGTGCCAGCAGCTTGGGAGACAGGCCCCGCTACGAGCAGTACTTC.

The chain recombines TRBV2 with TRBJ2-1; D possibly corresponds to TRBD2 (6 bases). The V end lost 6 bases, the J end lost 7 bases, and 13 bases lay between the germline ends. Germline-derived CDR1 and CDR2 are SNHLY and FYNNEI. The CDR3 contains 13 residues. The CDR3, as DNA: TGTGCCAGCAGCGAAACCGGGGGTAATGAGCAGTTCTTC. This translates into CASSETGGNEQFF.

V is TRBV7-9 and J is TRBJ1-6; D is undetermined. V lost 0 bases and J lost 10, with 7 bases in between. The germline gives CDR1 SEHNR, CDR2 FQNEAQ (reference sequence). The CDR3 contains 13 residues. The CDR3 region has the DNA TGTGCCAGCAGCTTAGCGGCCCGGTCACCCCTCCACTTT. Translating gives CASSLAARSPLHF.

The CDR3 region has the DNA TGTGCCAGCAGCTTGGGGAAGGGTACTGAAGCTTTCTTT. It specifies CASSLGKGTEAFF. This chain connects TRBV7-2 to TRBJ1-1; unclear D gene. This CDR3 is 13 amino acids long. CDR1 and CDR2 from the germline V gene are SGHTA and FQGNSA. Trimming stripped 3 bases from V and 5 bases from J, with 10 bases between.

The rearrangement uses TRBV20-1 and TRBJ1-2; TRBD1 agrees at 8 bases. The V and J ends lost 6 bases and 4 bases, in that order; junction bases with no gene match: 10. CDR1 DFQATT and CDR2 SNEGSKA come from the germline V gene (reference sequence). The length of the CDR3 is 14 residues. In nucleotides, the CDR3 is TGCAGTGCCCTCATCGGAACAGGGGGCTATGGCTACACCTTC. Translated: CSALIGTGGYGYTF.

This clonotype was observed a single time. The V call is TRBV5-1, the J call TRBJ2-3, with 9 positions matching TRBD2. This CDR3 is built from 15 residues. J gave up 2 bases and V 4 bases, and 5 bases lay outside the gene matches. Per the germline V gene, CDR1 is SGHRS and CDR2 is YFSETQ. CDR3: CASSPTSGPTDTQYF. As DNA, the CDR3 is TGCGCCAGCAGCCCGACTAGCGGACCCACAGATACGCAGTATTTT.

V is TRBV7-9 and J is TRBJ1-2; 7 nucleotides align to TRBD1. The junction had 6 bases not matched to a gene; V was cut back by 3 bases and J by 5 bases. The CDR3 contains 14 residues. The germline CDR1 and CDR2 sequences are SEHNR and FQNEAQ (reference sequence). CDR3 nucleotide sequence: TGTGCCAGCAGCTTCGAGGACAGGCTATATGGCTACACCTTC. Amino acids: CASSFEDRLYGYTF. The full variable domain, in which reference TRBV7-9 and TRBJ1-2 provide the parts outside the CDR3, is DTGVSQNPRHKITKRGQNVTFRCDPISEHNRLYWYRQTLGQGPEFLTYFQNEAQLEKSRLLSDRFSAERPKGSFSTLEIQRTEQGDSAMYLCASSFEDRLYGYTFGSGTRLTVV.

CDR3 nucleotide sequence: TGCGCCAGCAGCCTAAAGGGGGGGGACGGGCCTTACGAGCAGTACTTC. Translating it yields CASSLKGGDGPYEQYF. The chain uses TRBV4-3 and TRBJ2-7; TRBD2 might be the D (7 bases). V was cut by 4 bases and J by 4 bases, with 20 bases left in between. The length of the CDR3 is 16 residues. Germline CDR1 and CDR2: LGHNA and YSLEER.

V is TRBV7-9 and J is TRBJ1-1; TRBD1 matches at 7 bases. V gave up 7 bases and J gave up 0 bases; unmatched junction bases: 8. The CDR3 consists of 15 residues. Germline lookup yields CDR1 SEHNR and CDR2 FQNEAQ (reference sequence). The CDR3 DNA reads TGTGCCAGCACCCCGACAGGGCTAATGAACACTGAAGCTTTCTTT. It specifies CASTPTGLMNTEAFF.

J is TRBJ1-6 and V is TRBV9; weak D call: TRBD1 (5 bases). CDR1 and CDR2 (germline): SGDLS, YYNGEE. CDR3 length: 15 residues. The ends were cut back, 1 base at V and 8 bases at J, with 13 bases in the middle. The CDR3 reads CASSVSGLLDSPLHF. For the CDR3, the DNA is TGTGCCAGCAGCGTATCAGGGTTGTTAGATTCACCCCTCCACTTT. Full variable domain (rest looked up from reference TRBV9 and TRBJ1-6): DSGVTQTPKHLITATGQRVTLRCSPRSGDLSVYWYQQSLDQGLQFLIQYYNGEERAKGNILERFSAQQFPDLHSELNLSSLELGDSALYFCASSVSGLLDSPLHFGNGTRLTVT.

This chain joins TRBV12-3 or TRBV12-4 and TRBJ2-2; 11 nucleotides align to TRBD2. The CDR3 covers 16 residues. V lost 6 bases, J lost 8 bases, and 11 bases stayed unmatched. This chain's CDR3 is CASSFSLLAGGGELFF. CDR3 coding DNA: TGTGCCAGCAGCTTCTCCCTCTTAGCGGGGGGGGGGGAGCTGTTTTTT.

The genes are TRBV3-1 and TRBJ2-2; D is unresolved. Trimming pared 4 bases from V and 1 base from J, leaving 7 bases between. The CDR3 sequence is 14 residues long. CDR1 LGHDT and CDR2 YNNKEL come from the germline V gene (reference sequence). The CDR3 region has the DNA TGTGCCAGCAGCCCACGAGGGAACACCGGGGAGCTGTTTTTT. It codes for CASSPRGNTGELFF.

The J gene is TRBJ1-2, the V gene TRBV19; no firm D call. Germline V gene sequence: CDR1 LNHDA, CDR2 SQIVND (reference sequence). The CDR3 runs to 14 residues. V lost 7 bases and J lost 5, with 17 bases in between. CDR3 sequence (DNA): TGTGCCAGTACCGAGGGCCGAGGCGGTTATGGCTACACCTTC. Amino acids: CASTEGRGGYGYTF.

Within the sample, this clonotype is large (0.1 to 1%). V usage is TRBV27 and J usage is TRBJ1-5, with 7 bases that match TRBD1. The germline CDR1 and CDR2 sequences are MNHEY and SMNVEV (reference sequence). CDR3 length equals 16 residues. The V gene end was trimmed by 6 bases and the J gene end by 2 bases; junction bases not matched to a gene: 10. CDR3 residues: CASSLRGQPGNQPQHF. DNA for the CDR3: TGTGCCAGCAGCCTTAGGGGACAGCCAGGCAATCAGCCCCAGCATTTT.

The rearrangement uses TRBV6-5 and TRBJ2-2; D unresolved. The CDR3 loop spans 15 amino acids. V was clipped by 4 bases and J by 3 bases, with 12 bases between them. Germline CDR1 is MNHEY and CDR2 is SVGAGI. CDR3 loop: CASSLVFGDTGELFF. CDR3 DNA: TGTGCCAGCAGTTTAGTGTTTGGGGACACCGGGGAGCTGTTTTTT.

This clonotype was detected only a few times. The chain employs TRBV30 and TRBJ1-1; the D is unclear. Trimming removed 5 bases from V and 0 bases from J, with 7 bases in between. The CDR3 loop spans 12 amino acids. The germline V gene encodes CDR1 GTSNPN and CDR2 SVGIG (reference sequence). The CDR3: CAWRKVNTEAFF. CDR3 nucleotide sequence: TGTGCCTGGCGGAAAGTGAACACTGAAGCTTTCTTT.

With regard to this clonotype: An end of the junction differs from the germline gene, which may be a read error. J is TRBJ2-2 and V is TRBV5-4, with a tentative D call TRBD2 (7 bases). Germline CDR1 and CDR2: SGHNT and YYREEE (reference sequence). The CDR3 has 18 amino acids. The CDR3 coding sequence is TGTGCCAGCAGCGTGTTCGTTACTAGCCGCGGGGGCACCGGGGGGCTGTTTTTT. It is translated as CASSVFVTSRGGTGGLFF.

This chain connects TRBV6-1 to TRBJ1-1; possible D gene TRBD1, 6 bases. The CDR3 loop spans 13 amino acids. Germline values: CDR1 MNHNS, CDR2 SASEGT. Trimming shortened V by 4 bases and J by 5 bases, and 11 bases separated the two germline ends. The CDR3 region has the DNA TGTGCCAGCAGTGTCCGGAGGGGGACTGAAGCTTTCTTT. Encoded protein: CASSVRRGTEAFF.

This sequence joins TRBV20-1 and TRBJ2-3; the match to TRBD2 covers 11 bases. The CDR3 has 17 amino acids. CDR1 is DFQATT and CDR2 is SNEGSKA in the germline V gene (reference sequence). V dropped 0 bases and J dropped 6; count of bases not matched to a gene: 11. The CDR3 nucleotides read TGCAGTGCTAGAGATGATCTAGCGGGAGGTGTTGGGGATACGCAGTATTTT. It is translated as CSARDDLAGGVGDTQYF.

The CDR3 loop reads CASSPTAVTGGEQYF. The CDR3 DNA reads as TGTGCCAGCTCACCCACGGCTGTTACGGGAGGTGAGCAGTACTTC. The genes are TRBV18 and TRBJ2-7; 7 nucleotides line up with TRBD2. CDR3 length equals 15 residues. V lost 3 bases and J lost 7; bases outside the gene matches: 12. The germline CDR1 and CDR2 sequences are KGHSH and LQKENI.

This clonotype was recorded only once. This sequence joins TRBV6-5 and TRBJ1-2; 7 bases map to TRBD1. Germline lookup yields CDR1 MNHEY and CDR2 SVGAGI. V was clipped by 0 bases and J by 7 bases; unmatched bases: 8. This CDR3 has 15 residues. CDR3 sequence (DNA): TGTGCCAGCAGTTACTCGGACAGGCGCCTGACTGGCTACACCTTC. Residues: CASSYSDRRLTGYTF.

This chain connects TRBV9 to TRBJ1-5, with 7 bases lining up with TRBD1. The CDR3 totals 15 residues. The germline CDR1 and CDR2 sequences are SGDLS and YYNGEE. J was trimmed by 0 bases and V by 3 bases; bases with no gene match: 3. The CDR3 bases are TGTGCCAGCAGCGCCACAGGGGATAGCAATCAGCCCCAGCATTTT. It yields the protein CASSATGDSNQPQHF.